This is a list of T cell receptor beta chains from one sample in a study of T cell responses to AZD1222 COVID-19 vaccine. TCRdb's copy holds only in-frame clones and misses some; the assay was immunoSEQ multiplex PCR. The table includes around 190,000 clones, more than 85% detected once. Specimen: peripheral blood, collected 28 days after the second AZD1222 dose. Every receptor here comes from an adult who received the AZD1222 COVID-19 vaccine. Each CDR3 is given with its conserved first and last residue. Each record gives: J gene, V gene, clone size, D gene, CDR3 DNA, CDR3 protein. D genes are given only for firm matches. Some rows mark clone size as missing; the rest say once, few, many or name a class of expanded clone.

j_call: TRBJ1-5
v_call: TRBV2
clone_size: NA
d_call: NA
cdr3_nt: TGTGCCAGCAGTAGGGTTTTGCGCAATCAGCCCCAGCATTTT
cdr3_aa: CASSRVLRNQPQHF

j_call: TRBJ2-3
v_call: TRBV18
clone_size: NA
d_call: NA
cdr3_nt: TGTGCCAGCTCACCACTAGGACAGTTCACAGATACGCAGTATTTT
cdr3_aa: CASSPLGQFTDTQYF

j_call: TRBJ2-2
v_call: TRBV3-1/TRBV3-2
clone_size: NA
d_call: TRBD2
cdr3_nt: TGTGCCAGCAGCCTGGCGGGAGCCGGGGAGCTGTTTTTT
cdr3_aa: CASSLAGAGELFF

j_call: TRBJ2-7
v_call: TRBV10-1
clone_size: NA
d_call: TRBD1
cdr3_nt: TGCGCCAGCAGTAAGGACAGGGGGATCTACGAGCAGTACTTC
cdr3_aa: CASSKDRGIYEQYF

j_call: TRBJ2-7
v_call: TRBV7-6
clone_size: NA
d_call: TRBD2
cdr3_nt: TGTGCCAGCAGTCTTTCGACTAGCGGCCCCTACGAGCAGTACTTC
cdr3_aa: CASSLSTSGPYEQYF

j_call: TRBJ2-3
v_call: TRBV18
clone_size: once
d_call: NA
cdr3_nt: TGTGCCAGCTCACCAGGTGGGCCCCTGGGGGCAGATACGCAGTATTTT
cdr3_aa: CASSPGGPLGADTQYF

j_call: TRBJ1-1
v_call: TRBV7-2
clone_size: once
d_call: TRBD1
cdr3_nt: TGTGCCACCAGTGGACAGGGAATGAACACTGAAGCTTTCTTT
cdr3_aa: CATSGQGMNTEAFF

j_call: TRBJ1-5
v_call: TRBV3-1/TRBV3-2
clone_size: once
d_call: NA
cdr3_nt: TGTGCCAGCAGCCATACAGGGAGCAATCAGCCCCAGCATTTT
cdr3_aa: CASSHTGSNQPQHF

j_call: TRBJ1-5
v_call: TRBV7-8
clone_size: NA
d_call: TRBD1
cdr3_nt: TGTGCCAGCAGCCCGACAGGGGCTGATCAGCCCCAGCATTTT
cdr3_aa: CASSPTGADQPQHF

j_call: TRBJ2-4
v_call: TRBV9
clone_size: NA
d_call: TRBD1
cdr3_nt: TGTGCCAGCAGCGTAGCCGGGACAGGTGTAAACATTCAGTACTTC
cdr3_aa: CASSVAGTGVNIQYF

j_call: TRBJ1-1
v_call: TRBV25-1
clone_size: once
d_call: NA
cdr3_nt: TGTGCCAGCGGACTGGGACTCGGAAACACTGAAGCTTTCTTT
cdr3_aa: CASGLGLGNTEAFF

j_call: TRBJ1-1
v_call: TRBV6-5
clone_size: NA
d_call: NA
cdr3_nt: TGTGCCAGCAGTTACTCCCCGGGCCAGGGGAGTGAAGCTTTCTTT
cdr3_aa: CASSYSPGQGSEAFF

j_call: TRBJ2-1
v_call: TRBV19
clone_size: NA
d_call: NA
cdr3_nt: TGTGCCAGTAGCATAAGGGGTGATGAGCAGTTCTTC
cdr3_aa: CASSIRGDEQFF

j_call: TRBJ2-7
v_call: TRBV29-1
clone_size: NA
d_call: TRBD2
cdr3_nt: TGCAGCGTCCAAAAAGCGGGAGGGCCGGGGGAGCAGTACTTC
cdr3_aa: CSVQKAGGPGEQYF

j_call: TRBJ1-1
v_call: TRBV30
clone_size: NA
d_call: TRBD1
cdr3_nt: TGTGCCTGGAGTGGACAGGGCTACACTGAAGCTTTCTTT
cdr3_aa: CAWSGQGYTEAFF

j_call: TRBJ1-5
v_call: TRBV3-1/TRBV3-2
clone_size: NA
d_call: NA
cdr3_nt: TGTGCCAGCAGCCAAGGGCCAAAGCCCCAGCATTTT
cdr3_aa: CASSQGPKPQHF